This TCR beta chain was found in a study of blood T cell repertoires in COVID-19. Study background: The United States, Italy and Spain were the sources of the acute and convalescent COVID-19 samples. PBMCs, B-cell-depleted T cells, or T cells provided the cDNA or gDNA that made up the material.

V lost 6 bases and J lost 2, with 14 bases in between. The CDR3 is 15 amino acids. Germline assignment: CDR1 MNHEY and CDR2 SVGAGI. Under the authors' procedure: Nucleated cell counts were estimated from reference gene primer amplification. Profiled with immunoSEQ multiplex PCR; TCRdb holds only in-frame clones, not every one. That table furnishes V, J and clone size, whereas the DNA furnished D and trimming. The sample has more than 95,000 clones, around two thirds seen once. Sequencing was carried out using peripheral blood. This TCR derives from a woman in her 70s with acute or convalescent COVID-19. V usage is TRBV6-5 and J usage is TRBJ1-5; D not resolved. The CDR3 loop reads CASSRRSQGNQPQHF. The CDR3 DNA sequence: TGTGCCAGCAGCCGCAGAAGTCAGGGCAATCAGCCCCAGCATTTT.